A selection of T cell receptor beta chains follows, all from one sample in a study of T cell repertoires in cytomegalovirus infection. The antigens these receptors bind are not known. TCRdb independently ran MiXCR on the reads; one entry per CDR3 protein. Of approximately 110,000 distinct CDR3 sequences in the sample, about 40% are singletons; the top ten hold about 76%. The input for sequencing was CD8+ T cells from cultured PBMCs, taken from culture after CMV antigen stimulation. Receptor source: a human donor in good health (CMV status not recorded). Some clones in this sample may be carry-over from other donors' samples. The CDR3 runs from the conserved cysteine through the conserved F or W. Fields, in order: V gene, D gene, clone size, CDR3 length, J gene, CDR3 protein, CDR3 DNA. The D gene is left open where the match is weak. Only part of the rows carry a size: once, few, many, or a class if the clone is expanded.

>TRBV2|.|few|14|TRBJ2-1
CASNRDSGANEQFF
TGTGCCAGCAACCGGGACTCGGGGGCCAATGAGCAGTTCTTC
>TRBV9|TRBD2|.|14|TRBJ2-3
CASSATSGSDTQYF
TGTGCCAGCAGCGCAACTAGCGGTTCAGATACGCAGTATTTT
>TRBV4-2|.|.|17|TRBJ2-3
CASSQVGLRALSDTQYF
TGTGCCAGCAGCCAAGTCGGGTTGAGGGCGCTTTCAGATACGCAGTATTTT
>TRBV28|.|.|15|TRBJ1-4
CASRSRQSLNEKLFF
TGTGCCAGCAGGTCTAGACAGAGCTTAAATGAAAAACTGTTTTTT
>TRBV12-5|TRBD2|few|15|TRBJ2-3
CASGPRERGWDTQYF
TGTGCTAGTGGCCCCAGGGAGCGGGGGTGGGATACGCAGTATTTT
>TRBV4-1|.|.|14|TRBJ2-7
CASSQVDRSWEQYF
TGCGCCAGCAGCCAAGTGGACAGATCGTGGGAGCAGTACTTC
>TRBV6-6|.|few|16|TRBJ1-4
CASSYLPQGLNEKLFF
TGTGCCAGCAGTTACCTACCGCAGGGCCTTAATGAAAAACTGTTTTTT
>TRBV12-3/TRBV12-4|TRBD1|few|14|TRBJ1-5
CASSAGQGAQPQHF
TGTGCCAGCAGCGCCGGGCAGGGGGCACAGCCCCAGCATTTT
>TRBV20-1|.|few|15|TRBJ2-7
CSARDDSRGPYEQYF
TGCAGTGCTAGAGATGATTCCAGGGGACCCTACGAGCAGTACTTC
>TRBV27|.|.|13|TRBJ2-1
CASSFQGYNEQFF
TGTGCCAGCAGTTTCCAGGGTTACAATGAGCAGTTCTTC
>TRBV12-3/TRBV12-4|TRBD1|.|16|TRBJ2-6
CASGGTGDSGANVLTF
TGTGCCAGCGGAGGGACAGGGGACTCTGGGGCCAACGTCCTGACTTTC
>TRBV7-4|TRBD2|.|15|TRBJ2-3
CASSPGGGPTDTQYF
TGTGCCAGCAGTCCCGGGGGGGGGCCAACAGATACGCAGTATTTT
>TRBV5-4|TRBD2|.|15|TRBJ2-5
CASSSSGGGAETQYF
TGTGCCAGCAGCTCCTCTGGCGGGGGGGCGGAGACCCAGTACTTC
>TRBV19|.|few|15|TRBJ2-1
CASSPDALSYNEQFF
TGTGCCAGTAGCCCTGACGCACTCTCCTACAATGAGCAGTTCTTC
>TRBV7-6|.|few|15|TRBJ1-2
CASSHFGGDRYGYTF
TGTGCCAGCAGCCACTTTGGGGGCGACCGTTATGGCTACACCTTC
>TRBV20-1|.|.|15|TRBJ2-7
CSARPLDGRIYEQYF
TGCAGTGCTAGACCACTCGACGGCCGAATCTACGAGCAGTACTTC
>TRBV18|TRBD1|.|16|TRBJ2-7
CASSLSSGTAPYEQYF
TGTGCCAGCTCACTTTCTTCCGGGACAGCCCCCTACGAGCAGTACTTC
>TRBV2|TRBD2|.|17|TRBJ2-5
CAALGAAGDLYQETQYF
TGTGCCGCGCTGGGAGCAGCGGGGGATTTGTACCAAGAGACCCAGTACTTC
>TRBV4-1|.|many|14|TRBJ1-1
CASSQGDNAAEAFF
TGCGCCAGCAGCCAAGGGGACAACGCTGCTGAAGCTTTCTTT
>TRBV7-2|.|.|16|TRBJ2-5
CASSFSRGAYQETQYF
TGTGCCAGCAGCTTCTCCCGGGGGGCGTACCAAGAGACCCAGTACTTC
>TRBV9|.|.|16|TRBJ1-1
CASSAGGSPMNTEAFF
TGTGCCAGCAGCGCCGGAGGCTCCCCCATGAACACTGAAGCTTTCTTT
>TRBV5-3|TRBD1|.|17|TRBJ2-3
CASRLSTGSPGTDTQYF
TGTGCCAGCAGACTATCGACAGGGTCCCCCGGGACAGATACGCAGTATTTT
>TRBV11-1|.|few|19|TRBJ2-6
CASSDNSGTPRSGANVLTF
TGTGCCAGCAGTGACAATTCCGGGACACCCCGCTCTGGGGCCAACGTCCTGACTTTC
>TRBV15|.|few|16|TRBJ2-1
CATSRDVVGSYNEQFF
TGTGCCACCAGCAGAGATGTGGTTGGGTCCTACAATGAGCAGTTCTTC
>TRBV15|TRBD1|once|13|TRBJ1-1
CATSGGTGFVAFF
TGTGCCACCAGCGGGGGGACAGGGTTCGTAGCTTTCTTT
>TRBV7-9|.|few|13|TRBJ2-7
CASSLANSYEQYF
TGTGCCAGCAGCTTGGCGAACTCCTACGAGCAGTACTTC
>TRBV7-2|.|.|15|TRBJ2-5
CASRPTRDHGQTQYF
TGTGCCAGCAGGCCGACCCGGGACCACGGGCAGACCCAGTACTTC
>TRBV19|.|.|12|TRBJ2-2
CASSLNPGELFF
TGTGCCAGTAGTCTCAACCCCGGGGAGCTGTTTTTT
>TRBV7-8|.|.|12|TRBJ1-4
CASSSPGEKLFF
TGTGCCAGCAGCTCACCCGGTGAAAAACTGTTTTTT
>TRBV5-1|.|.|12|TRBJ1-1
CASSFDNTEAFF
TGCGCCAGCAGCTTTGATAACACTGAAGCTTTCTTT
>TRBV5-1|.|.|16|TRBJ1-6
CASSLDMLSLDSPLHF
TGCGCCAGCAGCTTGGACATGCTGAGTCTGGATTCACCCCTCCACTTT
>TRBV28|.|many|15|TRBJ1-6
CASSLRAATNSPLHF
TGTGCCAGCAGTCTGCGCGCGGCGACTAATTCACCCCTCCACTTT
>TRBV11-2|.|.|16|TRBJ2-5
CASSLGIGAREETQYF
TGTGCCAGCAGCTTAGGAATAGGGGCCAGAGAAGAGACCCAGTACTTC
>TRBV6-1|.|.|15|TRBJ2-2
CASSVVAFNTGELFF
TGTGCCAGCAGTGTGGTGGCGTTCAACACCGGGGAGCTGTTTTTT
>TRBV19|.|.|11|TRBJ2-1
CASTIGNEQFF
TGTGCCAGTACCATAGGCAATGAGCAGTTCTTC
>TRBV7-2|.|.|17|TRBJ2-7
CASSLEVPRQGLYEQYF
TGTGCCAGCAGCTTAGAAGTCCCAAGGCAGGGGTTGTACGAGCAGTACTTC
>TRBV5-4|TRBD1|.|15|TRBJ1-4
CASSFGRDRGEKLFF
TGTGCCAGCAGCTTTGGGAGGGACAGGGGTGAAAAACTGTTTTTT
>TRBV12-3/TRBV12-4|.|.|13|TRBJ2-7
CASREGAEDEQYF
TGTGCCAGCAGGGAAGGTGCGGAGGACGAGCAGTACTTC